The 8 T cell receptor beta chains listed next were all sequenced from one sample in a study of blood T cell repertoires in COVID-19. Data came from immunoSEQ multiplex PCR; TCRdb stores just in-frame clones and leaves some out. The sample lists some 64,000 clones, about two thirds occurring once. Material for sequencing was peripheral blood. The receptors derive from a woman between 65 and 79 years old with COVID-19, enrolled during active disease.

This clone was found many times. CDR3: CASSQDRGQLGSPLHF. CDR3 nucleotides: TGCGCCAGCAGCCAAGATCGGGGACAGCTTGGATCACCCCTCCACTTT. V and J are TRBV4-1 and TRBJ1-6, with 7 bases fitting TRBD1. The germline V gene encodes CDR1 MGHRA and CDR2 YSYEKL. The V and J ends lost 0 bases and 10 bases, in that order; junction bases with no gene match: 9. The CDR3 has 16 amino acids.

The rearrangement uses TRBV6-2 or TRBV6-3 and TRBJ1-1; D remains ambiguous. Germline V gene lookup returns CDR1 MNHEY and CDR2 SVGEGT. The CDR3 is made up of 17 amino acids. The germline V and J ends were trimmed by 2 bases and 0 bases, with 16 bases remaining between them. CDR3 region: CASSYLRGPLMNTEAFF. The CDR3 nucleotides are TGTGCCAGCAGTTACCTCCGGGGTCCCTTAATGAACACTGAAGCTTTCTTT.

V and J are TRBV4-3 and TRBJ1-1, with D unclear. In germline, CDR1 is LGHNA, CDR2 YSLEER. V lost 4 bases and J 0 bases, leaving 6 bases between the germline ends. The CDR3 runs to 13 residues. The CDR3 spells CASSPNLNTEAFF. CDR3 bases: TGCGCCAGCAGCCCAAACTTGAACACTGAAGCTTTCTTT.

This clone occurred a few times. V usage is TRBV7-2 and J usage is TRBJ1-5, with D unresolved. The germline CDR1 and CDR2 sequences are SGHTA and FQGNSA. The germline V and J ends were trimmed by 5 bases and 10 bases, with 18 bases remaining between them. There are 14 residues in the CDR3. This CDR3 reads CASSLESGGSPQHF. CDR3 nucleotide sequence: TGTGCCAGCAGCCTCGAGTCGGGCGGGAGTCCCCAGCATTTT.

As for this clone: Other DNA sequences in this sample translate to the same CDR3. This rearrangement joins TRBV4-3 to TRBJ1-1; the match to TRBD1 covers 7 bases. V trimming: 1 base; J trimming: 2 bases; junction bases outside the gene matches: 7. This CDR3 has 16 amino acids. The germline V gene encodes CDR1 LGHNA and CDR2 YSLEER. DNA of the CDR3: TGCGCCAGCAGCCAAGGACGCGGGACAGCCAACACTGAAGCTTTCTTT. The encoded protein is CASSQGRGTANTEAFF.

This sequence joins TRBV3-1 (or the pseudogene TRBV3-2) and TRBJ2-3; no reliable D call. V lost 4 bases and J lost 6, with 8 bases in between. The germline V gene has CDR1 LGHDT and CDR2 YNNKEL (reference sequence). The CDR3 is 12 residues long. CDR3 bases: TGTGCCAGCAGCCCCTCCTACGATACGCAGTATTTT. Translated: CASSPSYDTQYF.

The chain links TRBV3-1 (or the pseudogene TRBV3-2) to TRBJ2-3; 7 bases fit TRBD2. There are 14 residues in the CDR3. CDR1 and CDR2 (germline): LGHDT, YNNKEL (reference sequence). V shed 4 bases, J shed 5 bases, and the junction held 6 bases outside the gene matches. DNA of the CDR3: TGTGCCAGCAGCCGCCTACTAGCGAGAGATACGCAGTATTTT. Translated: CASSRLLARDTQYF.

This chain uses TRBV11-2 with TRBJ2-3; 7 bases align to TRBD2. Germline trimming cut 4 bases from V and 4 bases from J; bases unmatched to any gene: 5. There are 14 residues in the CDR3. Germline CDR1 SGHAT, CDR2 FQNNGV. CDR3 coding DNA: TGTGCCAGCAGCTGGTCGACTAGCCCAGATACGCAGTATTTT. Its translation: CASSWSTSPDTQYF.